The sequence of this T cell receptor beta chain was determined in a study of blood T cells in healthy people across ages (dated by TCRdb to between 2015 and 2017). At the level of the whole study: In model experiments, template switching captured about one uniquely barcoded TCR beta cDNA molecule for every two T cells. Age-related changes in TCR beta repertoire diversity were measured in the study by deep sequencing normalized with unique cDNA molecular identifiers. The donors were split into four age groups: young (average 16 years), middle-aged (around 37), aged (more than 60) and long-lived (approximately 80). To avoid experimental bias, donors of different ages were distributed randomly across sequencing lanes. Two additional independent replicas of 1 million unique cDNA reads from the same blood draw were analyzed for two donors (one aged 18 to 30 and one aged 80 or older). The research as a whole found: Donor CMV infection status was unknown, potentially confounding age-related changes in expanded clonotypes. Because profiling used bulk unsorted PBMCs, naive and antigen-experienced compartments could not be compared conclusively. Compared with the aged group, the long-lived group had more naive CD4+ T cells, fewer expanded clones and increased TCR diversity, suggesting age selection. Observed TCR beta diversity per million T cells fell roughly linearly with age, and a significant reduction was already apparent by age roughly 40. Estimates of total diversity based on one million sequenced T cells were considered lower bounds and underestimates. Observed TCR beta diversity correlated strongly with the percentage of naive T cells measured by flow cytometry.

The method behind the library was 5' RACE. Sequencing relied on an Illumina HiSeq 2500. A second PCR of about 6 to 11 cycles was performed with a sample-barcoded 5' primer and a J-beta primer mix. A template-switch 5' adaptor carrying 12 random nucleotides introduced a unique molecular identifier onto each TCR beta cDNA molecule. At least 3 million CDR3-containing paired-end reads were obtained from each sample. First-strand cDNA was synthesized from all RNA with the Mint cDNA synthesis kit, primed by a TRBC-specific oligonucleotide. Following uracil-DNA glycosylase treatment, a first 18-cycle PCR with universal primers M1SS and BC2_uni_R was performed on all cDNA. Per the original workflow: Each sample was normalized by randomly selecting 1 million high-quality reads, each carrying a distinct molecular identifier. Instead of being binned into consensus sequences, reads with shared molecular identifiers were discarded. MiTCR, set to a Q25 quality threshold and the strictest error-elimination algorithm, was used for CDR3 identification, clonotype clustering and error correction. A nonparametric unseen species model with Euler transformation was used to estimate lower-bound total TCR beta diversity. TCRdb reran the public reads through fastp at Q25 and MiXCR, keeping productive beta chains. Entries are consolidated by CDR3 protein sequence, retaining the most common genes and DNA. The V and J calls reflect TCRdb's pipeline rather than the authors' work. In this sample the table shows 1.5 million to 2 million distinct CDR3 sequences, 28% of which occur a single time. About 7.7% of the sample is in the top ten clones.

The 35 to 40 donors, aged roughly 6 to 95 years, were systemically healthy Caucasian individuals from Russia. Approximately 9.3 milliliters of peripheral blood were drawn from each donor into EDTA-treated Vacutainer tubes. Ficoll-Paque density-gradient centrifugation was used to isolate PBMCs, with at least 7 million per sample. Trizol reagent was used to extract total RNA from the PBMCs, yielding at least 6 micrograms per sample. For every donor, an aliquot of PBMCs went through flow cytometry to measure the percentages of naive CD45RAhigh/CD27high T cells. Comment on this clonotype: The clone's antigen remains unknown. No base-level quality is on record; no much larger clone is a single base apart.

The germline V gene (reference sequence) supplies CDR1 DFQATT and CDR2 SNEGSKA. The CDR3 contains 14 residues, cysteine and phenylalanine counted. The sequence is cut down to CDR3 DNA, 42 bases in frame from base 1. V loses 1 base of germline sequence and J loses 11 bases, and the interval between the two ends is 20 bases. Sequencing input: blood. The source is a young woman in good health. The V and J segments used are TRBV20-1 and TRBJ2-5; the D segment could be TRBD2, given 5 matching bases. The DNA reads TGCAGTGCTAGAGTGGGAGCCTCTGGGGATGAGCAGTACTTC. Translated, it gives CSARVGASGDEQYF.